Listed here is a single T cell receptor beta chain. This entry belongs to a study of blood T cell repertoires in COVID-19. Across the whole study: PBMCs, B-cell-depleted T cells, or T cells provided the cDNA or gDNA that made up the material.

Sequencing used immunoSEQ multiplex PCR; TCRdb keeps in-frame clones, though not all of them. The sample lists about 140,000 clones, about 80% seen once, with about 8% in the top ten. V was clipped by 0 bases and J by 9 bases; unmatched bases: 11. CDR3 length: 16 residues. Germline assignment: CDR1 SGHTA and CDR2 FQGNSA. The chain links TRBV7-2 to TRBJ2-3; 8 bases are shared with TRBD2. Input material: peripheral blood. This clonotype was obtained from a human donor in a cohort sampled during active COVID-19. CDR3: CASSLAPWRGDRTQYF. Here the CDR3 DNA reads TGTGCCAGCAGCTTAGCGCCTTGGCGGGGGGATCGGACGCAGTATTTT.